What follows are 26 T cell receptor beta chains derived from one specimen sequenced in a study of CD8 T cells in Susac syndrome. A quantity of about 0.5 to 1 ug RNA underwent reverse transcription using random hexamers. In TCRdb, the immunoSEQ multiplex PCR reads were re-called with MiXCR into one record per CDR3 protein. This sample yields roughly 120,000 distinct CDR3 sequences, of which roughly 93% are seen a single time; approximately 0.3% belongs to the top ten. Material: CD8+ T cells from PBMCs. These TCRs come from a human donor with multiple sclerosis.

The V gene is TRBV13, the J gene TRBJ2-5; TRBD2 aligns across 13 bases. V trimming: 4 bases; J trimming: 4 bases; junction bases outside the gene matches: 9. This CDR3 region has 17 residues. Germline-derived CDR1 and CDR2 are PRHDT and FYEKMQ (reference sequence). CDR3 loop: CASSSRTSGGDRETQYF. In DNA form, the CDR3 reads TGTGCCAGCAGCTCCCGGACTAGCGGGGGCGATCGAGAGACCCAGTACTTC.

The CDR3 DNA reads TGTGCCAGCAGCCCAAGGGAGGCCGTCCCCTCCACAGATACGCAGTATTTT. Residues: CASSPREAVPSTDTQYF. The chain joins TRBV7-9 to TRBJ2-3, with a tentative D call TRBD2 (6 bases). Germline V gene data show CDR1 as SEHNR and CDR2 as FQNEAQ (reference sequence). The CDR3 extends over 17 amino acids. The V gene lost 5 bases and the J gene lost 2 bases, with 20 bases spanning the gap.

The chain links TRBV20-1 to TRBJ1-3; D gene unclear. Looked up from germline, CDR1 is DFQATT and CDR2 is SNEGSKA (reference sequence). V was shortened by 0 bases and J by 7 bases, with 13 bases between the two germline ends. The CDR3 totals 14 residues. As DNA, the CDR3 is TGCAGTGCTAGAGATGAAAAAGGGTGGAACACCATATATTTT. Translating it yields CSARDEKGWNTIYF.

This chain joins TRBV7-6 and TRBJ1-1; D not resolved. The V end was cut by 2 bases, the J end by 3 bases, with 10 bases between. CDR1 and CDR2 from the germline V gene are SGHVS and FNYEAQ. The CDR3 runs 14 residues. CDR3 in DNA: TGTGCCAGCAGCTTAAAAGGCGGTTACACTGAAGCTTTCTTT. It yields the protein CASSLKGGYTEAFF.

This clonotype was seen only once. The chain couples TRBV12-3 or TRBV12-4 to TRBJ1-1, with a possible D match to TRBD1 (5 bases). The CDR3 is 11 residues long. The ends were cut back, 3 bases at V and 11 bases at J, with 10 bases in the middle. CDR3 sequence reads: CASSLGEVAFF. Written as DNA, the CDR3 is TGTGCCAGCAGTTTGGGGGAAGTGGCTTTCTTT.

The chain combines TRBV4-1 with TRBJ2-2; no definite D call. Trimming stripped 1 base from V and 0 bases from J, with 6 bases between. The CDR3 spans 15 residues. Germline CDR1 is MGHRA and CDR2 is YSYEKL. The CDR3 DNA reads TGCGCCAGCAGCCAAGGTCTAGCGAACACCGGGGAGCTGTTTTTT. As protein: CASSQGLANTGELFF.

This chain links TRBV5-1 with TRBJ1-2, with 10 bases lining up with TRBD1. The CDR3 spans 18 residues. Germline V gene lookup returns CDR1 SGHRS and CDR2 YFSETQ. Trimming at V came to 0 bases and at J to 3 bases, leaving 11 bases not matched to a gene. The CDR3 sequence is CASSLGRGDRGRYYGYTF. CDR3 sequence (DNA): TGCGCCAGCAGCTTGGGGAGAGGGGACAGGGGACGCTACTATGGCTACACCTTC.

The J gene is TRBJ2-3, the V gene TRBV28; 12 bases match TRBD2. V was clipped by 3 bases and J by 4 bases; unmatched bases: 11. Germline CDR1 and CDR2: MDHEN and SYDVKM. This CDR3 is built from 18 residues. As DNA, the CDR3 is TGTGCCAGCAGTTTGGGCTGGGCTAGCGGGGGGGCAGCAGATACGCAGTATTTT. Amino acids: CASSLGWASGGAADTQYF.

This clonotype was observed a single time. V and J are TRBV29-1 and TRBJ2-1; D is unclear. The V end lost 5 bases, the J end lost 5 bases, and 7 bases lay between the germline ends. The CDR3 is made up of 11 amino acids. Germline V gives CDR1 SQVTM, CDR2 ANQGSEA. The CDR3 is CSVRENNEQFF. In DNA form, the CDR3 reads TGCAGCGTTCGCGAAAACAATGAGCAGTTCTTC.

This chain connects TRBV7-9 to TRBJ2-7; D is unclear. Trimming removed 5 bases at V and 0 bases at J, with 17 bases between. CDR1 and CDR2 from the germline V gene are SEHNR and FQNEAQ (reference sequence). This CDR3 has 16 amino acids. CDR3 protein: CASSPGAAVVSYEQYF. CDR3 nucleotide sequence: TGTGCCAGCAGCCCGGGTGCAGCAGTTGTCTCCTACGAGCAGTACTTC.

The V and J genes are TRBV29-1 and TRBJ2-1; 7 bases are a match to TRBD1. V trimming: 7 bases; J trimming: 1 base; junction bases outside the gene matches: 7. The CDR3 totals 14 residues. Germline CDR1 is SQVTM and CDR2 is ANQGSEA. The DNA for the CDR3 is TGCAGCGGGAAAGACAGGGATTCCTACAATGAGCAGTTCTTC. Protein product: CSGKDRDSYNEQFF.

J is TRBJ2-2 and V is TRBV19; D unresolved. Trimming removed 3 bases from V and 3 bases from J, with 14 bases in between. The CDR3 has 16 residues. Germline V gene sequence: CDR1 LNHDA, CDR2 SQIVND (reference sequence). CDR3 in DNA: TGTGCCAGTAGTATTCCCAACCCGCGGTACACCGGGGAGCTGTTTTTT. This encodes CASSIPNPRYTGELFF.

This chain connects TRBV4-1 to TRBJ2-1; no clear D. The V gene lost 1 base and the J gene lost 10 bases, with 5 bases spanning the gap. From germline, CDR1 is MGHRA and CDR2 YSYEKL. The CDR3 extends over 11 amino acids. The CDR3 DNA is TGCGCCAGCAGCCAAGGAGTAGAGCAGTTCTTC. As protein: CASSQGVEQFF.

The V call is TRBV7-3, the J call TRBJ1-1; no clear D gene. The V and J ends lost 2 bases and 1 base respectively, with 8 bases between them. The CDR3 loop spans 14 amino acids. CDR1 SGHTA and CDR2 FQGTGA come from the germline V gene. The CDR3 loop is CASSLRGKNTEAFF. In nucleotides, the CDR3 is TGTGCCAGCAGCTTACGGGGAAAGAACACTGAAGCTTTCTTT.

The V call is TRBV4-1, the J call TRBJ2-3, with 12 bases identical to TRBD2. Per germline, CDR1 MGHRA and CDR2 YSYEKL. This CDR3 spans 15 amino acids. V was clipped by 1 base and J by 4 bases; unmatched bases: 0. The CDR3 reads CASSQASGGADTQYF. CDR3 in DNA: TGCGCCAGCAGCCAAGCTAGCGGGGGGGCAGATACGCAGTATTTT.

This clonotype was observed a single time. The gene calls are TRBV6-1 and TRBJ2-3; TRBD2 agrees at 11 bases. Germline values: CDR1 MNHNS, CDR2 SASEGT. The CDR3 spans 14 residues. V lost 7 bases and J lost 2; bases outside the gene matches: 2. In nucleotides, the CDR3 is TGTGCCAGCAAGGGACTAGCGGACACAGATACGCAGTATTTT. Translated, it gives CASKGLADTDTQYF.

The chain combines TRBV4-1 with TRBJ2-1; a possible D gene is TRBD2 (6 bases). With 4 bases removed from V and 0 bases from J, the gap between germline ends came to 13 bases. The germline V gene has CDR1 MGHRA and CDR2 YSYEKL. The CDR3 consists of 16 residues. As DNA, the CDR3 is TGCGCCAGCAGCCCCCCCTGGGGGGACTCCTACAATGAGCAGTTCTTC. The encoded protein is CASSPPWGDSYNEQFF.

V gene TRBV10-1 combines with J gene TRBJ2-5; TRBD2 might be the D (5 bases). Germline values: CDR1 WNHNN, CDR2 SYGVQD (reference sequence). Deletions cut 3 bases from V and 1 base from J, with 9 bases between. The CDR3 spans 14 residues. This CDR3 is CASSDRRTQETQYF. Here the CDR3 DNA reads TGCGCCAGCAGTGACCGGAGGACCCAAGAGACCCAGTACTTC.

This rearrangement joins TRBV19 to TRBJ1-1, with 7 bases identical to TRBD1. In germline, CDR1 is LNHDA, CDR2 SQIVND (reference sequence). The J segment lost 7 bases and the V segment lost 3 bases, leaving 8 bases of the junction unmatched. This CDR3 is built from 14 residues. The CDR3 sequence: CASSMVGTAYEAFF. The DNA for the CDR3 is TGTGCCAGTAGTATGGTCGGGACAGCTTATGAAGCTTTCTTT.

The gene calls are TRBV28 and TRBJ2-1; D unclear. Germline V gives CDR1 MDHEN, CDR2 SYDVKM. The CDR3 is 13 residues long. Trimming stripped 6 bases from V and 4 bases from J, with 10 bases between. CDR3 protein: CASSLGLYNEQFF. The CDR3 DNA is TGTGCCAGCAGCCTCGGGTTATACAATGAGCAGTTCTTC.

The gene calls are TRBV6-5 and TRBJ2-2; 7 nucleotides agree with TRBD1. The CDR3 is 15 residues long. CDR1 MNHEY and CDR2 SVGAGI come from the germline V gene. V lost 7 bases to trimming and J lost 6 bases; unmatched junction nucleotides: 11. The DNA for the CDR3 is TGTGCCAGCAAAAGACGACAGGGCCCAGCCGGGGAGCTGTTTTTT. Translation gives CASKRRQGPAGELFF.

The genes are TRBV10-2 and TRBJ2-7; 11 bases are a match to TRBD1. Losses at the gene ends were 8 bases for V and 3 bases for J; bases not matched to a gene: 0. The CDR3 consists of 12 residues. Germline values: CDR1 WSHSY, CDR2 SAAADI. The CDR3 DNA follows: TGCGCCAGCGGGACAGGGGGCTACGAGCAGTACTTC. Its protein product is CASGTGGYEQYF.

The rearrangement uses TRBV28 and TRBJ2-5; D unresolved. The length of the CDR3 is 14 residues. The V gene's germline CDR1 is MDHEN and CDR2 SYDVKM. V was trimmed by 6 bases and J by 5 bases, leaving 16 bases between them. The CDR3 bases are TGTGCCAGCAGACCGTTAAGGGTAGTGGAGACCCAGTACTTC. This gives the protein CASRPLRVVETQYF.

V gene TRBV2 combines with J gene TRBJ1-2; a possible D gene is TRBD1 (6 bases). V gave up 10 bases and J gave up 7 bases, with 25 bases separating them. Germline V gives CDR1 SNHLY, CDR2 FYNNEI. CDR3 length: 15 amino acids. The CDR3 bases are TGTGCCATCCCCCAGAGGGGGGCGCGGACTGGTGGCTACACCTTC. This sequence encodes CAIPQRGARTGGYTF.

The genes are TRBV9 and TRBJ2-1, with 8 bases fitting TRBD2. V was clipped by 3 bases and J by 2 bases; unmatched bases: 1. The CDR3 has 14 residues. CDR1 and CDR2 (germline): SGDLS, YYNGEE. CDR3 loop: CASSAGGAYNEQFF. CDR3 sequence (DNA): TGTGCCAGCAGCGCCGGGGGGGCCTACAATGAGCAGTTCTTC. Supplemented by reference TRBV9 and TRBJ2-1, the full variable domain reads DSGVTQTPKHLITATGQRVTLRCSPRSGDLSVYWYQQSLDQGLQFLIQYYNGEERAKGNILERFSAQQFPDLHSELNLSSLELGDSALYFCASSAGGAYNEQFFGPGTRLTVL.

The rearrangement links TRBV7-3 to TRBJ2-7; 9 bases align to TRBD2. From germline, CDR1 is SGHTA and CDR2 FQGTGA. There are 15 residues in the CDR3. J lost 5 bases, V lost 0 bases, and 5 bases had no gene match. CDR3 in DNA: TGTGCCAGCAGCTTAACGGCGGGAGGGCCGAACGAGCAGTACGTC. Residues: CASSLTAGGPNEQYV.